Here is one T cell receptor beta chain with its context. A few counts support this clone. No cognate antigen has been identified for it. Per-nucleotide qualities are absent, and no much larger clonotype sits a single base away. These data are taken from a study of radiotherapy plus CTLA-4 blockade in lung cancer listed by TCRdb under 2018. Study-wide context: Among the enrolled patients, around 17% had an objective response, and about 29% reached disease control.

Library generation was performed with the immunoSEQ multiplex PCR assay. The source is immuneACCESS, and TCRdb retained only in-frame sequences with V and J called. Part of the clones is not carried over; for the studies checked, unresolved V genes explain less than half of this, and the remainder is unexplained. The table for this sample lists about 83,000 clones; 60% to 85% of them were counted only once. Jointly, the top ten make up 4% of the sample. Paper-wide results and their limitations: The strongest predictors of response were reported to be early dynamic shifts in blood T cell clones along with a rise in serum interferon-beta following radiation. After treatment with radiotherapy and ipilimumab, TCR clones that originated in tumors expanded in peripheral blood.

The study evaluated CTLA-4 blockade (ipilimumab) given together with focal radiation therapy in patients who had chemo-refractory metastatic non-small-cell lung cancer. The CDR1 and CDR2 encoded by the germline V gene are ENHRY and SYGVKD. After removal of 10 bases from V and 4 bases from J, the junction retains 7 bases not matched to a gene. The CDR3, cysteine through phenylalanine, is 13 amino acids long. Only the CDR3 part of the read is kept: 39 bases, read in frame from the first base. The sample was peripheral blood, taken from a patient treated with radiotherapy plus ipilimumab. The sequence joins TRBV10-3 to TRBJ2-7; the central 10 bases match TRBD2. The clonotype comes from a human donor with non-small cell lung cancer who had a partial response to radiotherapy plus ipilimumab. Some clones in this sample may be carry-over from other donors' samples. The DNA sequence reads TGTGCCACCTGGACTAGCGGTAATTACGAGCAGTACTTC. Its protein product is CATWTSGNYEQYF.